This TCR beta chain was found in a study of PD-1 blockade in mismatch repair-deficient tumors. Study overall: Enrolled about 2013-2016, patients had progressing, pretreated mismatch repair-deficient cancers of more than ten types.

V lost 0 bases to trimming and J lost 2 bases, with 11 bases between them. Germline V gene sequence: CDR1 SGHRS, CDR2 YFSETQ. CDR3 length: 15 residues. Study-wide findings and caveats: Rapid post-treatment expansion, then contraction, generally preceding radiologic response, marked tumor-resident clones.

As for this clone: Its cognate antigen is unknown.

Measured with immunoSEQ multiplex PCR; TCRdb has only the in-frame clones, and not every one. This sample carries under 40,000 clones, 80% to 85% of them seen once, and the ten largest clones take 1.1%. The material sequenced was PBMCs, taken roughly 39 weeks after starting pembrolizumab. The origin of this receptor is an adult with mismatch repair-deficient cancer. The V call is TRBV5-1, the J call TRBJ1-2; D not certain. The CDR3 loop reads CASSLGPSENYGYTF. CDR3 in DNA: TGCGCCAGCAGCTTGGGTCCGTCGGAGAACTATGGCTACACCTTC.